Detailed here is one TCR beta chain. The CDR3 is 15 amino acids. Germline V CDR1 and CDR2: LGHDT, YNNKEL (reference sequence). V lost 5 bases to trimming and J lost 1 base, with 14 bases between them. These data come from a study of blood T cell repertoires in COVID-19. As originally analysed: Scientists estimated how many nucleated cells there were by amplifying reference gene primers. The table came from immunoSEQ multiplex PCR; TCRdb's copy has only in-frame clones and leaves some out. The DNA gave D and trimming, while V, J and clone size come from that table. The sample consists of 90,000 to 120,000 clones, 82% of them appearing once.

The rearrangement links TRBV3-1 (or the pseudogene TRBV3-2) to TRBJ2-5; possible D gene TRBD1, 6 bases. Sequencing used peripheral blood. The clonotype originates from a man aged 55-75 years with acute or convalescent COVID-19. In DNA, the CDR3 is TGTGCCAGCAGCTCTAGGGGGACGGCCCAAGAGACCCAGTACTTC. Translating it yields CASSSRGTAQETQYF.